The clone carrying this T cell receptor (beta chain) was detected a few times. Its antigen is not identified. Specified time point: sample taken at primary tumor resection. Material for sequencing was whole RNA from tumor, nontumor lung or frozen PBMC, left unsorted. Every TCR cDNA molecule bore its own unique molecular identifier. TCRdb passed the 5' RACE reads through MiXCR, listing each CDR3 protein once. Of tens of thousands of distinct CDR3 sequences listed, roughly 12% are singletons. The source of the sample is a study of spatial heterogeneity in lung cancer. Across the whole study: Across the raw uncorrected reads, a unique TCR and UMI combination was observed, on average, more than ten times.

After removal of 0 bases from V and 0 bases from J, the junction contained 3 bases not matched to a gene. CDR3 length: 15 residues. The germline V gene encodes CDR1 SGHRS and CDR2 YFSETQ. Whole-study results and caveats: More often at tumor resection than at routine follow-up, ubiquitous expanded tumor TCRs were detected in the blood.

This sample comprised PBMCs, obtained at surgery. The J gene is TRBJ2-7, the V gene TRBV5-1, with 7 bases aligning to TRBD1. This sequence was found in a female donor with early-stage non-small cell lung cancer. CDR3 amino acids: CASSLGDSFSYEQYF. DNA of the CDR3: TGCGCCAGCAGCTTGGGGGACAGTTTCTCCTACGAGCAGTACTTC. Based on the CDR3 plus reference TRBV5-1 and TRBJ2-7, the full variable domain is KAGVTQTPRYLIKTRGQQVTLSCSPISGHRSVSWYQQTPGQGLQFLFEYFSETQRNKGNFPGRFSGRQFSNSRSEMNVSTLELGDSALYLCASSLGDSFSYEQYFGPGTRLTVT.